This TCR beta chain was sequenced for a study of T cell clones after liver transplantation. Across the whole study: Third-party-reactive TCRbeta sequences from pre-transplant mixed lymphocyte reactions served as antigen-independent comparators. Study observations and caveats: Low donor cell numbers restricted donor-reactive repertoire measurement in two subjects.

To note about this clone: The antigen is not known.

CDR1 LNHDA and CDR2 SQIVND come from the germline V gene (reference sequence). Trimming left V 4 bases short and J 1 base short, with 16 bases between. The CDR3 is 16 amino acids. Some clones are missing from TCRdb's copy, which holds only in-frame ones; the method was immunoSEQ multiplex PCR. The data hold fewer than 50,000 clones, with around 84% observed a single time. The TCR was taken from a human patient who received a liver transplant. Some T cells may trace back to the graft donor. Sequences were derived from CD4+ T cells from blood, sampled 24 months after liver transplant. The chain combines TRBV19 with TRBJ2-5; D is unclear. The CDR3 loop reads CASSTGLRRGQETQYF. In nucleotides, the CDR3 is TGTGCCAGTAGTACCGGCCTACGGCGCGGCCAAGAGACCCAGTACTTC.